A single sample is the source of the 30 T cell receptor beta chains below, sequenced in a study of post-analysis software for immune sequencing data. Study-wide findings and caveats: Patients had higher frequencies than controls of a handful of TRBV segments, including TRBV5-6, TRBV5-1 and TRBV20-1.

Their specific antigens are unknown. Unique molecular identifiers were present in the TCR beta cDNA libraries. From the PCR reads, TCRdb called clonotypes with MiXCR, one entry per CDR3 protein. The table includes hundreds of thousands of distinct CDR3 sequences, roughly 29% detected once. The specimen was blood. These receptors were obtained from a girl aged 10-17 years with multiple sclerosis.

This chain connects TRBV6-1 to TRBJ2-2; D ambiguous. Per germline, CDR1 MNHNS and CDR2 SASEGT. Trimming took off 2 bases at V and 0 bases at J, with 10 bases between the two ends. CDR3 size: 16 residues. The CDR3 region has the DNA TGTGCCAGCAGTGAATTCCTACCGGCGAACACCGGGGAGCTGTTTTTT. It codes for CASSEFLPANTGELFF.

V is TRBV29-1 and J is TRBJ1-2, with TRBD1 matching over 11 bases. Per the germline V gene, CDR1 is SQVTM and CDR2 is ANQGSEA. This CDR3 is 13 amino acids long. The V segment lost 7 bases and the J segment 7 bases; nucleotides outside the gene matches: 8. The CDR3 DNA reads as TGCAGCGCCCCGGGACAGGGGGTGCTTGGCTACACCTTC. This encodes CSAPGQGVLGYTF.

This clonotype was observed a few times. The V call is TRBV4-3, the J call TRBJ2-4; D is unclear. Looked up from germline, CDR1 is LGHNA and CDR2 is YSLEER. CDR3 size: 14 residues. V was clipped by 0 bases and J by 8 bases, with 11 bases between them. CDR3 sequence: CASSQERNMDIQYF. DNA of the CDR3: TGCGCCAGCAGCCAAGAAAGGAATATGGACATTCAGTACTTC.

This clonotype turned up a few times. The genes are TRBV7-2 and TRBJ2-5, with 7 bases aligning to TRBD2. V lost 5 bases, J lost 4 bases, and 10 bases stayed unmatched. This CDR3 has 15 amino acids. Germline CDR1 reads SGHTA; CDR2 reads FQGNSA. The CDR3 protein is CASSRAGRDPETQYF. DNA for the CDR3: TGTGCCAGCAGCCGGGCGGGGAGGGATCCAGAGACCCAGTACTTC.

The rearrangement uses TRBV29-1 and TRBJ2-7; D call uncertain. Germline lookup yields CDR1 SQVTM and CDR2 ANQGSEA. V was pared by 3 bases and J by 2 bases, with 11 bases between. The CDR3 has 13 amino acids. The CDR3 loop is CSVDSSDPYEQYF. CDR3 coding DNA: TGCAGCGTTGATTCGTCGGACCCCTACGAGCAGTACTTC.

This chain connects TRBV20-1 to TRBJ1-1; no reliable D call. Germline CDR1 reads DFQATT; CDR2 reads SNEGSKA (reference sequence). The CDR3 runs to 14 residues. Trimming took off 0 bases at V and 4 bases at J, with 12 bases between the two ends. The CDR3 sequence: CSARDSDVPTEAFF. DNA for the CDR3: TGCAGTGCTAGAGATTCAGATGTACCCACTGAAGCTTTCTTT.

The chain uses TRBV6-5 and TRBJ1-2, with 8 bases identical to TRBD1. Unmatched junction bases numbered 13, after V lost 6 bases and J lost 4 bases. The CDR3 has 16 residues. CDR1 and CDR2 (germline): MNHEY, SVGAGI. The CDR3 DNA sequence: TGTGCCAGCAGCCCGCTTCAGGGGGCGCTCGGCTATGGCTACACCTTC. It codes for CASSPLQGALGYGYTF.

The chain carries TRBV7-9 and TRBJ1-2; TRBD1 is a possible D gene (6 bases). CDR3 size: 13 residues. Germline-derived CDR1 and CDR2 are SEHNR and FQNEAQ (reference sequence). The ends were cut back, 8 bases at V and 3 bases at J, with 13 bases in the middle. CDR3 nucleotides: TGTGCCAGCCGCCCGGGGGGCTACTATGGCTACACCTTC. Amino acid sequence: CASRPGGYYGYTF.

The CDR3 spells CASSRRGRSTAGELFF. The CDR3 DNA reads as TGTGCCAGCAGCCGACGGGGAAGAAGTACCGCCGGGGAGCTGTTTTTT. This chain connects TRBV7-2 to TRBJ2-2; D might be TRBD2 (5 bases). The length of the CDR3 is 16 residues. Germline V lookup: CDR1 SGHTA, CDR2 FQGNSA. Trimming pared 5 bases from V and 6 bases from J, leaving 19 bases between.

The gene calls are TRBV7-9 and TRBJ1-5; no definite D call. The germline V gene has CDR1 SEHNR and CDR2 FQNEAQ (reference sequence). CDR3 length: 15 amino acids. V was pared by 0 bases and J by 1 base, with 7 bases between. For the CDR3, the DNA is TGTGCCAGCAGCTTAGCCCAGGAGAGCAATCAGCCCCAGCATTTT. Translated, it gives CASSLAQESNQPQHF.

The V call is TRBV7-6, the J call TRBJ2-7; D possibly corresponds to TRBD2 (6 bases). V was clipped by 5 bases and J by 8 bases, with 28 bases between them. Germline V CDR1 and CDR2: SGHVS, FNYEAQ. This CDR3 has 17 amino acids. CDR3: CASSLSLTEGLTKQQYF. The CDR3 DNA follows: TGTGCCAGCAGCCTCTCTCTTACGGAGGGACTCACCAAGCAGCAGTACTTC.

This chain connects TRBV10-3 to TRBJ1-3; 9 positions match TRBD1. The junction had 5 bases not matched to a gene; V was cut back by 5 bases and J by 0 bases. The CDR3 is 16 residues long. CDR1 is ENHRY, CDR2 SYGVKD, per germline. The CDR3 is CAISTETGGSGNTIYF. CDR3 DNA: TGTGCCATCAGTACAGAGACAGGGGGCTCTGGAAACACCATATATTTT.

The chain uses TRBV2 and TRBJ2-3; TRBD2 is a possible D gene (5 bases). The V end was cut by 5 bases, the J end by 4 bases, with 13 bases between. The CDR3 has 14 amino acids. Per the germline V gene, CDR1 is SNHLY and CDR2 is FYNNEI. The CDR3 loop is CASSSGFGADTQYF. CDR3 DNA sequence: TGTGCCAGCAGTTCCGGGTTCGGGGCAGATACGCAGTATTTT. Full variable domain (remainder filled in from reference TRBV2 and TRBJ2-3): EPEVTQTPSHQVTQMGQEVILRCVPISNHLYFYWYRQILGQKVEFLVSFYNNEISEKSEIFDDQFSVERPDGSNFTLKIRSTKLEDSAMYFCASSSGFGADTQYFGPGTRLTVL.

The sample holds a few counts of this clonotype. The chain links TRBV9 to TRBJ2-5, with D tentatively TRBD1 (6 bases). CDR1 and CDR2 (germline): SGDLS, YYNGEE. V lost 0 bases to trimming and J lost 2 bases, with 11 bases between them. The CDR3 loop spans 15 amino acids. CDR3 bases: TGTGCCAGCAGCGTAGTTGGCAGGGGTCAAGAGACCCAGTACTTC. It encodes CASSVVGRGQETQYF. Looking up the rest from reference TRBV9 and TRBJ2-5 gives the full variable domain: DSGVTQTPKHLITATGQRVTLRCSPRSGDLSVYWYQQSLDQGLQFLIQYYNGEERAKGNILERFSAQQFPDLHSELNLSSLELGDSALYFCASSVVGRGQETQYFGPGTRLLVL.

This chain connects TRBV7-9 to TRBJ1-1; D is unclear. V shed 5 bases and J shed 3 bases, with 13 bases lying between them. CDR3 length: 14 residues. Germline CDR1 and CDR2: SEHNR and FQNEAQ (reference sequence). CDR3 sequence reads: CASSRPGWDTEAFF. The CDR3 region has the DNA TGTGCCAGCAGCCGCCCTGGTTGGGACACTGAAGCTTTCTTT.

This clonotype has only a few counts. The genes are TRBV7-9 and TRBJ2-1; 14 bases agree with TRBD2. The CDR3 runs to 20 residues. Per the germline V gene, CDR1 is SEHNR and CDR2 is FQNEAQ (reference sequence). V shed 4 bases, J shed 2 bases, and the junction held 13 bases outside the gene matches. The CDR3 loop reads CASSSPMGTSGSRAYNEQFF. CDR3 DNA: TGTGCCAGCAGCTCTCCAATGGGGACTAGCGGGAGTAGGGCCTACAATGAGCAGTTCTTC.

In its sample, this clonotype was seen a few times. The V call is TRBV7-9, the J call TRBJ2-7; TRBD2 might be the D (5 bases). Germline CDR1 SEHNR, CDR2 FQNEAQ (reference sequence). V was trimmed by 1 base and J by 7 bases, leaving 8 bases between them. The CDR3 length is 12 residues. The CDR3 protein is CASSLDRREQYF. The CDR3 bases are TGTGCCAGCAGCTTAGACCGGAGGGAGCAGTACTTC.

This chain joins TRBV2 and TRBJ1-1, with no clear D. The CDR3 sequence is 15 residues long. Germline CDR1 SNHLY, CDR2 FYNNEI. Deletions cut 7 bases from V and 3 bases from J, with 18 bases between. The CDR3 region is CASISRGIWYTEAFF. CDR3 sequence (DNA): TGTGCCAGCATAAGTAGAGGGATATGGTACACTGAAGCTTTCTTT.

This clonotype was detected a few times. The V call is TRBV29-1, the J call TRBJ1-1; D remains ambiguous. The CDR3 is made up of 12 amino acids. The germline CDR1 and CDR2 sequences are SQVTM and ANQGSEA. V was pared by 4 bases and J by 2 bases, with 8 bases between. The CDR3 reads CSVVKGNTEAFF. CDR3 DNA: TGCAGCGTTGTGAAGGGCAACACTGAAGCTTTCTTT.

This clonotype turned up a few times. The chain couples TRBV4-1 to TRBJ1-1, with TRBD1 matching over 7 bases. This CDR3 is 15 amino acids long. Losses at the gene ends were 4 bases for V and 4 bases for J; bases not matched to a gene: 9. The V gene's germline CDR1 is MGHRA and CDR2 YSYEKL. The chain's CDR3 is CASSLRQGGSTEAFF. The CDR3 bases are TGCGCCAGCAGCCTGCGACAGGGAGGGAGCACTGAAGCTTTCTTT.

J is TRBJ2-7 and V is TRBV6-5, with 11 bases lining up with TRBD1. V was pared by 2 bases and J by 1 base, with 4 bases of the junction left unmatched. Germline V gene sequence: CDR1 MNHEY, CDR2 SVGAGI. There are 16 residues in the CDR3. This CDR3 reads CASSYPGTGGSYEQYF. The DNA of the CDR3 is TGTGCCAGCAGTTACCCCGGGACAGGGGGATCCTACGAGCAGTACTTC.

CDR3 nucleotides: TGCGCCAGCGGGATGGGACTTCCCGTGAACATTCAGTACTTC. The encoded protein is CASGMGLPVNIQYF. This chain joins TRBV5-1 and TRBJ2-4; D might be TRBD2 (6 bases). V was trimmed by 7 bases and J by 7 bases, leaving 18 bases between them. Germline V CDR1 and CDR2: SGHRS, YFSETQ. This CDR3 spans 14 amino acids.

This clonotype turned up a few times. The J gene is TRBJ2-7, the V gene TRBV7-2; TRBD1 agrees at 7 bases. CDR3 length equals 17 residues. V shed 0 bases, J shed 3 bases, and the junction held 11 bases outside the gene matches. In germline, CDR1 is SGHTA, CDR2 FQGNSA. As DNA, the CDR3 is TGTGCCAGCAGCTTAGCGGGATCCGGGACAGCGATCTACGAGCAGTACTTC. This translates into CASSLAGSGTAIYEQYF.

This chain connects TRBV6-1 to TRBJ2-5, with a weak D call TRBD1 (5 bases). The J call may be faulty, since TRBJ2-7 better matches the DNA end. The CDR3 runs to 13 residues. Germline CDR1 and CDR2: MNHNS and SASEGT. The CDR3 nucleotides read TGTGCCAGCAGTGAGGACAACCACTACGAGCAGTACTTC. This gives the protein CASSEDNHYEQYF.

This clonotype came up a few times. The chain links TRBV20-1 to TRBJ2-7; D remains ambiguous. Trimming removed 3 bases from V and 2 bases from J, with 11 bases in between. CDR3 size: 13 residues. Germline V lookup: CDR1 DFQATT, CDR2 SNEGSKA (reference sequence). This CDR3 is CSASRAGTYEQYF. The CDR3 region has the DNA TGCAGTGCTAGTCGGGCTGGTACCTACGAGCAGTACTTC.

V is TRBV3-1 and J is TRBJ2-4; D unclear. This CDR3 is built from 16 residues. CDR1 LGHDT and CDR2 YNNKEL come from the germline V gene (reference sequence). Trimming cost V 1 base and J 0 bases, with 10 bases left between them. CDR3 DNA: TGTGCCAGCAGCCAAGGGGTAAATCTAGCCAAAAACATTCAGTACTTC. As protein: CASSQGVNLAKNIQYF. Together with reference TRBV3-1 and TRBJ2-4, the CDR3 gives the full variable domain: DTAVSQTPKYLVTQMGNDKSIKCEQNLGHDTMYWYKQDSKKFLKIMFSYNNKELIINETVPNRFSPKSPDKAHLNLHINSLELGDSAVYFCASSQGVNLAKNIQYFGAGTRLSVL.

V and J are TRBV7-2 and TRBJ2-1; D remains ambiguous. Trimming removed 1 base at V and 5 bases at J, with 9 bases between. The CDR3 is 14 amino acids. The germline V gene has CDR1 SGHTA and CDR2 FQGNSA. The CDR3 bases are TGTGCCAGCAGCTTAGTTAGGTTTGACAATGAGCAGTTCTTC. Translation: CASSLVRFDNEQFF. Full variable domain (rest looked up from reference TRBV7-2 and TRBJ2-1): GAGVSQSPSNKVTEKGKDVELRCDPISGHTALYWYRQSLGQGLEFLIYFQGNSAPDKSGLPSDRFSAERTGGSVSTLTIQRTQQEDSAVYLCASSLVRFDNEQFFGPGTRLTVL.

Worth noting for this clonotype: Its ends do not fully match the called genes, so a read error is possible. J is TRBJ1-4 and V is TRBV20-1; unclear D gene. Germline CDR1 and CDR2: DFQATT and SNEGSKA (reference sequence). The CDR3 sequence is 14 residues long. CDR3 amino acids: CSARVTATNEKLYF. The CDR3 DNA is TGCAGTGCTAGAGTAACTGCAACTAATGAAAAACTGTATTTT.

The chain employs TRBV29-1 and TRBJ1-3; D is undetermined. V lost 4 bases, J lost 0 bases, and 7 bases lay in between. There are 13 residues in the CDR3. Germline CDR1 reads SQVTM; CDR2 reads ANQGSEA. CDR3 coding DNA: TGCAGCGTTGGGTTGTCCTCTGGAAACACCATATATTTT. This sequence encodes CSVGLSSGNTIYF.

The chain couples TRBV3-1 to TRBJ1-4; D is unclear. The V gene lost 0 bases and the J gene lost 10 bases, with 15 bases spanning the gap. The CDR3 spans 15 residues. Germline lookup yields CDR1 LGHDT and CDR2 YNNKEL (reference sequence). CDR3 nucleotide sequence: TGTGCCAGCAGCCAAGATCCTCTCGCAGGCCCAAAACTGTTTTTT. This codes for CASSQDPLAGPKLFF.